The 20 T cell receptor beta chains in this list originate from one sample, sequenced in a study of blood T cell repertoires in COVID-19. Data came from immunoSEQ multiplex PCR; TCRdb stores just in-frame clones and leaves some out. Found here are approximately 170,000 clones, around four fifths of them singletons; the top ten hold less than 20%. Sequencing was performed on peripheral blood. Receptors originate from a woman in her 70s who had recovered from COVID-19.

CDR3 sequence: CASSARLAGGLDTQYF. CDR3 DNA: TGTGCCAGCAGCGCCCGACTAGCGGGAGGTCTGGATACGCAGTATTTT. The chain recombines TRBV11-2 with TRBJ2-3; 13 bases are shared with TRBD2. The CDR3 has 16 residues. CDR1 SGHAT and CDR2 FQNNGV come from the germline V gene. J gave up 6 bases and V 5 bases, and 8 bases lay outside the gene matches.

This rearrangement joins TRBV3-1 (or the pseudogene TRBV3-2) to TRBJ2-5, with a possible D match to TRBD2 (5 bases). The CDR3 extends over 12 amino acids. Trimming shortened V by 4 bases and J by 5 bases, and 8 bases separated the two germline ends. Germline CDR1 LGHDT, CDR2 YNNKEL (reference sequence). CDR3 in amino acids: CASSLSGETQYF. The CDR3 DNA follows: TGTGCCAGCAGCCTTTCGGGGGAGACCCAGTACTTC.

The V call is TRBV19, the J call TRBJ1-2; D gene unclear. Germline V gene data show CDR1 as LNHDA and CDR2 as SQIVND (reference sequence). Trimming cost V 3 bases and J 5 bases, with 7 bases left between them. CDR3 length: 12 residues. CDR3 sequence (DNA): TGTGCCAGTAGTATCCAGAGGTATGGCTACACCTTC. This codes for CASSIQRYGYTF.

The chain links TRBV7-6 to TRBJ1-6, with D possibly being TRBD1 (6 bases). The V gene lost 5 bases and the J gene lost 0 bases, with 8 bases spanning the gap. Germline CDR1 and CDR2: SGHVS and FNYEAQ. This CDR3 has 15 residues. This chain's CDR3 is CASSRQASYNSPLHF. CDR3 nucleotides: TGTGCCAGCAGCCGACAGGCCTCCTATAATTCACCCCTCCACTTT.

The chain uses TRBV5-1 and TRBJ2-1; D possibly corresponds to TRBD2 (6 bases). Trimming pared 7 bases from V and 1 base from J, leaving 18 bases between. Germline CDR1 SGHRS, CDR2 YFSETQ. The CDR3 length is 16 residues. The CDR3 DNA sequence: TGCGCCAGCGGCGGCGGGGCCCCTAGGTCCTACAATGAGCAGTTCTTC. Its protein product is CASGGGAPRSYNEQFF. The entire variable domain, with the rest obtained from reference TRBV5-1 and TRBJ2-1, is as follows: KAGVTQTPRYLIKTRGQQVTLSCSPISGHRSVSWYQQTPGQGLQFLFEYFSETQRNKGNFPGRFSGRQFSNSRSEMNVSTLELGDSALYLCASGGGAPRSYNEQFFGPGTRLTVL.

The chain uses TRBV9 and TRBJ1-1; D uncertain. Germline V lookup: CDR1 SGDLS, CDR2 YYNGEE. The V end was cut by 1 base, the J end by 5 bases, with 15 bases between. The CDR3 is 15 residues long. CDR3 sequence: CASSVTHGEATEAFF. The CDR3 DNA follows: TGTGCCAGCAGCGTAACCCACGGGGAGGCGACTGAAGCTTTCTTT. Looking up the rest from reference TRBV9 and TRBJ1-1 gives the full variable domain: DSGVTQTPKHLITATGQRVTLRCSPRSGDLSVYWYQQSLDQGLQFLIQYYNGEERAKGNILERFSAQQFPDLHSELNLSSLELGDSALYFCASSVTHGEATEAFFGQGTRLTVV.

A few counts support this clone. The chain is built from TRBV7-2 and TRBJ2-7; D gene unclear. The CDR3 extends over 11 amino acids. Germline assignment: CDR1 SGHTA and CDR2 FQGNSA. The ends were cut back, 4 bases at V and 2 bases at J, with 3 bases in the middle. The CDR3 nucleotides are TGTGCCAGCAGCTCCGCCTACGAGCAGTACTTC. Amino acid sequence: CASSSAYEQYF.

This chain joins TRBV5-6 and TRBJ2-7; 13 positions match TRBD2. V lost 3 bases, J lost 2 bases, and 2 bases stayed unmatched. Germline assignment: CDR1 SGHDT and CDR2 YYEEEE. The CDR3 runs 15 residues. The CDR3 region is CASSWTSGRPYEQYF. For the CDR3, the DNA is TGTGCCAGCAGCTGGACTAGCGGGAGACCCTACGAGCAGTACTTC.

This clone was seen at least ten times. The chain recombines TRBV30 with TRBJ1-2; no clear D. Looked up from germline, CDR1 is GTSNPN and CDR2 is SVGIG (reference sequence). V gave up 5 bases and J gave up 4 bases, with 11 bases separating them. The CDR3 loop spans 12 amino acids. CDR3: CAWGSGPYGYTF. For the CDR3, the DNA is TGTGCCTGGGGAAGCGGGCCCTATGGCTACACCTTC.

On this clone: A read error may account for a junction end that differs from germline. The rearrangement links TRBV5-1 to TRBJ2-5, with TRBD2 matching 11 bases. The germline gives CDR1 SGHRS, CDR2 YFSETQ. This CDR3 has 15 amino acids. The CDR3: CATSPGLAGGETQYF. The DNA for the CDR3 is TGCGCCACCAGCCCGGGGCTAGCGGGGGGCGAGACCCAGTACTTC.

V is TRBV30 and J is TRBJ2-7; D possibly corresponds to TRBD2 (5 bases). V lost 2 bases and J 4 bases, leaving 12 bases between the germline ends. Per the germline V gene, CDR1 is GTSNPN and CDR2 is SVGIG (reference sequence). The CDR3 is 13 residues long. The CDR3 loop is CAWSSGSGYEQYF. The CDR3 nucleotides read TGTGCCTGGAGTTCGGGGTCGGGGTACGAGCAGTACTTC.

The chain has TRBV7-3 and TRBJ2-3; possible D gene TRBD1, 5 bases. CDR3 length: 15 amino acids. Trimming shortened V by 1 base and J by 6 bases, and 14 bases separated the two germline ends. Germline V gene lookup returns CDR1 SGHTA and CDR2 FQGTGA. The CDR3 region has the DNA TGTGCCAGCAGCTTAAGTCTTAATAAGGGGGATACGCAGTATTTT. Its translation is CASSLSLNKGDTQYF.

CDR3 in DNA: TGTGCCAGCAGCGTAGGGCCTAGCGGGATCGCCTACAATGAGCAGTTCTTC. Its protein product is CASSVGPSGIAYNEQFF. The chain couples TRBV9 to TRBJ2-1; 9 bases match TRBD2. Germline CDR1 SGDLS, CDR2 YYNGEE. The CDR3 loop spans 17 amino acids. After removal of 0 bases from V and 2 bases from J, the junction contained 6 bases not matched to a gene.

The chain recombines TRBV7-2 with TRBJ2-7, with a weak D call TRBD2 (6 bases). The CDR3 is made up of 12 amino acids. V was pared by 5 bases and J by 9 bases, with 14 bases between. In germline, CDR1 is SGHTA, CDR2 FQGNSA. CDR3 sequence (DNA): TGTGCCAGCAGCCCCGGGACTCTGAGGCAGTACTTC. It codes for CASSPGTLRQYF.

At least ten counts were recorded for this clone. The chain uses TRBV2 and TRBJ2-5; TRBD2 aligns across 16 bases. CDR1 is SNHLY, CDR2 FYNNEI, per germline. The V gene end was trimmed by 6 bases and the J gene end by 4 bases; junction bases not matched to a gene: 2. This CDR3 has 15 residues. CDR3 region: CASSGTSGRGETQYF. The CDR3, as DNA: TGTGCCAGCAGCGGGACTAGCGGGAGGGGAGAGACCCAGTACTTC. Combining the CDR3 with reference TRBV2 and TRBJ2-5 gives the whole variable domain EPEVTQTPSHQVTQMGQEVILRCVPISNHLYFYWYRQILGQKVEFLVSFYNNEISEKSEIFDDQFSVERPDGSNFTLKIRSTKLEDSAMYFCASSGTSGRGETQYFGPGTRLLVL.

The chain recombines TRBV5-1 with TRBJ1-2; a possible D gene is TRBD1 (6 bases). CDR3 length equals 15 residues. The germline CDR1 and CDR2 sequences are SGHRS and YFSETQ. V lost 0 bases and J 3 bases, leaving 12 bases between the germline ends. CDR3 bases: TGCGCCAGCAGCTTGGATCGGGGGGCTGACTATGGCTACACCTTC. Its translation: CASSLDRGADYGYTF.

J is TRBJ1-2 and V is TRBV5-1; 7 bases are a match to TRBD1. CDR1 is SGHRS, CDR2 YFSETQ, per germline. The CDR3 is 13 amino acids. Trimming removed 4 bases from V and 4 bases from J; junction bases left unmatched: 4. CDR3 residues: CASSPPGGYGYTF. In DNA, the CDR3 is TGCGCCAGCAGCCCCCCAGGGGGCTATGGCTACACCTTC.

The V and J genes are TRBV28 and TRBJ1-5; TRBD1 matches 8 bases. CDR3 length equals 16 residues. The germline gives CDR1 MDHEN, CDR2 SYDVKM. The ends lost 6 bases at V and 2 bases at J; junction bases unmatched: 9. The CDR3, as DNA: TGTGCCAGCAGCCGACCGACAGGGGCCGGCAATCAGCCCCAGCATTTT. Amino acid sequence: CASSRPTGAGNQPQHF.

The J gene is TRBJ1-1, the V gene TRBV5-1; D not certain. Trimming shortened V by 0 bases and J by 4 bases, and 16 bases separated the two germline ends. The CDR3 contains 16 residues. Per germline, CDR1 SGHRS and CDR2 YFSETQ. The DNA of the CDR3 is TGCGCCAGCAGCTTGGGGGTTATGGTTGGCGGCACTGAAGCTTTCTTT. It yields the protein CASSLGVMVGGTEAFF.

CDR3 DNA: TGTGCCAGCAGCCCGAGCCCGAACACTGAAGCTTTCTTT. Translation gives CASSPSPNTEAFF. V and J are TRBV12-3 or TRBV12-4 and TRBJ1-1; no definite D call. The V end lost 6 bases, the J end lost 1 base, and 9 bases lay between the germline ends. This CDR3 has 13 residues.